This TCR beta chain was identified during a study of shared clonotypes between healthy human individuals. Study-level information: CD4 naive cells filled three plates per donor, CD4 memory three, CD8 naive two and CD8 memory one. Study conclusions and caveats: With a few donors compared, roughly 5% of naive CD4 clonotypes were shared.

Sorted-subset replicate PCRs used 200 ng DNA, approximately 27,000 T cell genomes. Generated by immunoSEQ multiplex PCR, the TCRdb table keeps only in-frame clones and is missing some. Of some 1,900,000 clones listed, about 95% are singletons. Naive CD8 cells comprised CD45RO-negative, CCR7-positively selected cells, excluding terminally differentiated effector memory CD45RA+ cells. Nashville, Tennessee was home to all donors, each a Caucasian adult. In the case of this clone: Its specificity is not known. The same CDR3 can be traced to other DNA sequences in this sample.

The CDR3 spans 12 residues. V lost 2 bases and J lost 3, with 5 bases in between. The germline V gene has CDR1 SGHDT and CDR2 YYEEEE. The material sequenced was naive CD8+ T cells sorted from blood. This receptor was identified in a man between 18 and 35 years old in good health. The chain is built from TRBV5-6 and TRBJ1-1; D not certain. The CDR3 reads CASSFMDTEAFF. The CDR3 nucleotides read TGTGCCAGCAGCTTTATGGACACTGAAGCTTTCTTT.